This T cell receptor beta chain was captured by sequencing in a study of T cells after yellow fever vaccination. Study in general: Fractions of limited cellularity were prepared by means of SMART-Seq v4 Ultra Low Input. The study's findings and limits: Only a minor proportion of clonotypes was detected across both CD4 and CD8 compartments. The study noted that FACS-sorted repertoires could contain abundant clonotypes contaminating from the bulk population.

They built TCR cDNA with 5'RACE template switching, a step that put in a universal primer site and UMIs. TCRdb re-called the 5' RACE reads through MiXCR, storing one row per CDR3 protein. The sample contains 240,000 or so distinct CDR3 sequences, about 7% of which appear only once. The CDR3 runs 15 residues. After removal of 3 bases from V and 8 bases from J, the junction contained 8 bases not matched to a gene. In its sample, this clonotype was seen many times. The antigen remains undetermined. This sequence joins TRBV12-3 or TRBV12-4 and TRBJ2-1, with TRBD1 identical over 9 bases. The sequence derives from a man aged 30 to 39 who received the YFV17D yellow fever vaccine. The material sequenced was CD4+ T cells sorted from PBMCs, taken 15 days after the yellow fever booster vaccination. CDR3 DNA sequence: TGTGCCAGCAGTTTGTCGGGACAGGGTACGCATGAGCAGTTCTTC. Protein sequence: CASSLSGQGTHEQFF.